The sequence of this T cell receptor beta chain was determined in a study of blood T cell repertoires in COVID-19 (dated by TCRdb to 2020 to 2022). With respect to the entire study: Collaborator samples came from the United States, Italy and Spain and covered acute and convalescent phases of COVID-19. The material from the prospective study consisted of cDNA or gDNA derived from T cells, B-cell-depleted T cells, or PBMCs. The samples were drawn from two sources: the first 160 participants of the ongoing ImmuneRACE study, and 950 to 1,500 subjects contributed by 6 global collaborators. Sample metadata almost always included a de-identified subject ID, COVID-19 status, age in years and sex. Where available, HLA class I and class II types were obtained from metadata supplied by the sample provider rather than from assay-based typing. Subjects who had been exposed to COVID-19, were actively infected with it, or had recovered from it provided the deeply sampled blood TCRbeta repertoires that made up the dataset. The repertoires were released in a freely available public database intended as a resource for research on the immune response to SARS-CoV-2. Results the study describes overall, beyond this receptor: Clinical and demographic metadata were provided uncurated, with the amount varying by source and participant.

CDR1 and CDR2 were assigned from the germline V gene (reference sequence) as GTSNPN and SVGIG. The CDR3 starts with the cysteine, ends with the phenylalanine, and has 14 residues. Only the CDR3 DNA stays, 42 bases, in frame from base 1. The junction shows trimming of 1 base on V and 2 bases on J, and the gene matches do not reach 2 bases of it. The collaborating institutions used their own protocols to collect whole blood in K2EDTA tubes. For TCRbeta analysis, collaborator samples were shipped as frozen whole blood, as isolated PBMCs, or as DNA extracted from either sample type. A remark on this clone: This clone's antigen is unknown. The input lacks base qualities; no much larger clone sits a single base away.

TCRbeta CDR3 regions were amplified from genomic DNA by means of the immunoSEQ Assay, a bias-controlled multiplex PCR. As for how the authors treated the data: The number of nucleated cells in each sample was estimated from the amplification of reference gene primers within the assay. To quantify the absolute abundance of each unique TCRbeta CDR3 rearrangement, sequence reads were collapsed and filtered. Productive Simpson clonality was computed per sample as the square root of Simpson's diversity index over productive rearrangements. TCRdb provides this immuneACCESS table in a form limited to in-frame rearrangements. Some clones are lacking; in checked studies, under half of them reflect an unresolved V gene, and why the rest are absent is not known. V and J calls and clone size are as listed in that table; D and trimming were resolved from the DNA. The sample has more than 120,000 clones on record, approximately 85% of them singletons. In total, the top ten clones hold 2.6% of the sample.

The specimen was peripheral blood. The sequence is built from TRBV30 and TRBJ2-5, and 9 junction bases match TRBD2. The sequence derives from a human donor with acute or convalescent COVID-19. The donor label of this sample is uncertain. This receptor carries the CDR3 CAWSGAGGQETQYF. The DNA sequence is TGTGCCTGGAGTGGGGCGGGGGGGCAAGAGACCCAGTACTTC.